These T cell receptor beta chains were read from a single sample in a study of T-cell memory formation after mild COVID-19. TCRdb reprocessed the 5' RACE reads via MiXCR and lists one record per CDR3 protein. The table shows 400,000 to 550,000 distinct CDR3 sequences, with more than 20% occurring only once. Sequenced material: PBMCs or a T cell subset sorted from them (not recorded which). The receptors here all came from an adult woman who had mild COVID-19 (a few samples of this study predate the infection). Cell type and time point are not known. Both conserved end residues are part of each CDR3. Each record gives: clone size, V gene, J gene, D gene, CDR3 protein, CDR3 DNA. The D gene is left open where the match is weak. Clone size is stated in some rows and not others, as once, few, many or a class when expanded.

size: few; V: TRBV5-1; J: TRBJ1-3; D: TRBD1; CDR3: CASSGDRAGNTIYF; DNA: TGCGCCAGCAGCGGTGACAGGGCTGGAAACACCATATATTTT
size: many; V: TRBV27; J: TRBJ2-1; D: TRBD2; CDR3: CASSLVGGAGGPEQFF; DNA: TGTGCCAGCAGCCTGGTTGGAGGAGCGGGAGGGCCTGAGCAGTTCTTC
size: few; V: TRBV7-2; J: TRBJ1-5; D: .; CDR3: CASSLGQGYNQPQHF; DNA: TGTGCCAGCAGCTTGGGGCAGGGGTACAATCAGCCCCAGCATTTT
size: .; V: TRBV6-2/TRBV6-3; J: TRBJ2-2; D: .; CDR3: CASSSLAFHTGELFF; DNA: TGTGCCAGCAGTTCCCTAGCTTTTCACACCGGGGAGCTGTTTTTT
size: .; V: TRBV6-5; J: TRBJ2-3; D: .; CDR3: CASSYPGLGADTQYF; DNA: TGTGCCAGCAGTTACCCGGGCCTCGGCGCAGATACGCAGTATTTT
size: few; V: TRBV12-3/TRBV12-4; J: TRBJ1-2; D: TRBD1; CDR3: CASSRGQGFGYTF; DNA: TGTGCCAGCAGTCGAGGACAGGGCTTTGGCTACACCTTC
size: .; V: TRBV19; J: TRBJ2-3; D: TRBD1; CDR3: CATATGQSADTQYF; DNA: TGTGCCACCGCAACGGGACAGTCCGCAGATACGCAGTATTTT
size: few; V: TRBV15; J: TRBJ1-4; D: .; CDR3: CATSRDRTATNEKLFF; DNA: TGTGCCACCAGCAGAGATCGAACGGCAACTAATGAAAAACTGTTTTTT
size: .; V: TRBV21-1; J: TRBJ1-2; D: .; CDR3: CASSLTGDNGYTF; DNA: TGTGCCAGCAGCCTTACAGGGGATAATGGCTACACCTTC
size: .; V: TRBV19; J: TRBJ1-1; D: TRBD1; CDR3: CATTAGTGGALRTEAFF; DNA: TGTGCCACTACCGCCGGGACAGGGGGCGCTTTGCGCACTGAAGCTTTCTTT
size: few; V: TRBV5-4; J: TRBJ1-1; D: .; CDR3: CASRNDRQTEAFF; DNA: TGTGCCAGCAGAAACGACAGGCAAACTGAAGCTTTCTTT
size: .; V: TRBV12-3/TRBV12-4; J: TRBJ2-3; D: .; CDR3: CASSFALRDTQYF; DNA: TGTGCCAGCAGTTTTGCCTTAAGGGATACGCAGTATTTT
size: .; V: TRBV27; J: TRBJ1-5; D: TRBD1; CDR3: CASSQDRSGPQHF; DNA: TGTGCCAGCAGTCAGGACAGGTCAGGGCCCCAGCATTTT